The source of this T cell receptor beta chain is a study of T cells in Graves' hyperthyroidism and ophthalmopathy. This clonotype was counted only a few times. Amplification targeted TCR beta CDR3 regions from RNA transcripts. First-round RT-PCR targeting the TCR CDR3 was performed with the HTBI primer set. TCRdb processed the multiplex PCR reads anew with MiXCR; each CDR3 protein has one entry. The table includes 500,000 to 700,000 distinct CDR3 sequences, 16% detected once. In germline, CDR1 is KGHDR, CDR2 SFDVKD. V dropped 4 bases and J dropped 0 bases, with 9 bases sitting between them. The CDR3 is 15 amino acids. Newly diagnosed hyperthyroidism, duration under 2 months, in patients aged 18 to 65.

Material: blood. This TCR was recovered from a woman aged 18-29 years with Graves' hyperthyroidism. The rearrangement uses TRBV24-1 and TRBJ1-3, with D perhaps matching TRBD1 (5 bases). For the CDR3, the DNA is TGTGCCACCAGTGACGGGACGGTCTCTGGAAACACCATATATTTT. It yields the protein CATSDGTVSGNTIYF.